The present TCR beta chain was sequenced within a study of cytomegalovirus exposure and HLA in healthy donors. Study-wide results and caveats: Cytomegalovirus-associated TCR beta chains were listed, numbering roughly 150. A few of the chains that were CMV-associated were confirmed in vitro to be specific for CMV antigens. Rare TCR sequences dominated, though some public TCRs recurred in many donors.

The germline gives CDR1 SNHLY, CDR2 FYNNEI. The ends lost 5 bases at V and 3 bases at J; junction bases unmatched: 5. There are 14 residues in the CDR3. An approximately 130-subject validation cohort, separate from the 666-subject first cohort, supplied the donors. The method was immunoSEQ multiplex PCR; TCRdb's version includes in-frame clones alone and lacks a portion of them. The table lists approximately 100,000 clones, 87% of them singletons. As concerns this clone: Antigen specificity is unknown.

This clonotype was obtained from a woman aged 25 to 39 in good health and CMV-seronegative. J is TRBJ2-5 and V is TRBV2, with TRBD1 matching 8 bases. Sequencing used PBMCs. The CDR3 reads CASSFGQGKETQYF. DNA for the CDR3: TGTGCCAGCAGTTTCGGACAGGGAAAAGAGACCCAGTACTTC.